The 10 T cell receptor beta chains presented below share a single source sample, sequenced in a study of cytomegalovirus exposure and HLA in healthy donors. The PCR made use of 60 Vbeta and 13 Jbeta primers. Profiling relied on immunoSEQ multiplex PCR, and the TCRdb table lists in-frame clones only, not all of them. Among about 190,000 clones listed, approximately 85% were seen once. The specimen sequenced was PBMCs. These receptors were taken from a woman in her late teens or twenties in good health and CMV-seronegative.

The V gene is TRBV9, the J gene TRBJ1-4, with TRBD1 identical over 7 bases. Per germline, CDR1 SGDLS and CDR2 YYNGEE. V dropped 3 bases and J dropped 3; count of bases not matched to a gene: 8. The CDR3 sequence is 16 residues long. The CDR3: CASSAGTEAANEKLFF. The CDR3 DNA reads TGTGCCAGCAGCGCCGGGACAGAAGCGGCTAATGAAAAACTGTTTTTT.

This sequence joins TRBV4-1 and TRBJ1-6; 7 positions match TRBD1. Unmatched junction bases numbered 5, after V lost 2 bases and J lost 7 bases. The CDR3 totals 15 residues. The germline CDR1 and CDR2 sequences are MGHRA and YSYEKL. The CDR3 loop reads CASSQLGQENSPLHF. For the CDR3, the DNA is TGCGCCAGCAGCCAACTTGGACAGGAGAATTCACCCCTCCACTTT.

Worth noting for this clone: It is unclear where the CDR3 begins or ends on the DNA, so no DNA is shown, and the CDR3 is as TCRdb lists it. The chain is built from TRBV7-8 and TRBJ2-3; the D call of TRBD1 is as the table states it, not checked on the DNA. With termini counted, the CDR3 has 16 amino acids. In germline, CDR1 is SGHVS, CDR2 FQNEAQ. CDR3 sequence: CASSSSTGLSTDTQYF.

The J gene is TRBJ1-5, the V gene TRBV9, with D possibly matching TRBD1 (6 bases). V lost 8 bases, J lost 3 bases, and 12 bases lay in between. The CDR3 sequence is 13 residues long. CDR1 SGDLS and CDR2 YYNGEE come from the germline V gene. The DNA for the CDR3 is TGTGCCAGACCCCAGGGGTCCAATCAGCCCCAGCATTTT. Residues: CARPQGSNQPQHF.

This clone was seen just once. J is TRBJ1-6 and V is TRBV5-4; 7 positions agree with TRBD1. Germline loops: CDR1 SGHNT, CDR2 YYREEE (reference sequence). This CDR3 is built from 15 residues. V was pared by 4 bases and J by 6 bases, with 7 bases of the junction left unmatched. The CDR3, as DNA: TGTGCCAGCAGCCTAGGACAGGTGGTTAATTCACCCCTCCACTTT. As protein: CASSLGQVVNSPLHF.

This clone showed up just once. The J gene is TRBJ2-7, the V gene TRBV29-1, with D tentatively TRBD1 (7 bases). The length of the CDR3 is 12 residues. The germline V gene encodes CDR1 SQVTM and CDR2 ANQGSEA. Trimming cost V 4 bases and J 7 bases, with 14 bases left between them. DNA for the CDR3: TGCAGCGTTGGACTAGGGGGCCGGGAGCAGTACTTC. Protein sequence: CSVGLGGREQYF.

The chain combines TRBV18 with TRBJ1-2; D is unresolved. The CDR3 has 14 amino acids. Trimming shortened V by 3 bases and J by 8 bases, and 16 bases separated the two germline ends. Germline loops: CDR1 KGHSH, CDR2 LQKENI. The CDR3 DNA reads TGTGCCAGCTCACCGCCCCGTTCCGCGGGCGGCTACACCTTC. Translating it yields CASSPPRSAGGYTF.

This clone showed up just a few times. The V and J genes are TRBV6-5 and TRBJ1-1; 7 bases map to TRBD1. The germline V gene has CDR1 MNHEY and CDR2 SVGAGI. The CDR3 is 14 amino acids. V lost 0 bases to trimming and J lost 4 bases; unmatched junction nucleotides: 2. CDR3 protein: CASSYSNRGTEAFF. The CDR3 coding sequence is TGTGCCAGCAGTTACTCGAACAGGGGCACTGAAGCTTTCTTT.

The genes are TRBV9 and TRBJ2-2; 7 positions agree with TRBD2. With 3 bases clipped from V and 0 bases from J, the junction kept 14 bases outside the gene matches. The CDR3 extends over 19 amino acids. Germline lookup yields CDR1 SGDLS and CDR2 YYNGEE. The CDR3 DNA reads TGTGCCAGCAGCGCCAGAAATTGGGAGGGGATTTCGAACACCGGGGAGCTGTTTTTT. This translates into CASSARNWEGISNTGELFF. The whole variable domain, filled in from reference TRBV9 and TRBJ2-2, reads DSGVTQTPKHLITATGQRVTLRCSPRSGDLSVYWYQQSLDQGLQFLIQYYNGEERAKGNILERFSAQQFPDLHSELNLSSLELGDSALYFCASSARNWEGISNTGELFFGEGSRLTVL.

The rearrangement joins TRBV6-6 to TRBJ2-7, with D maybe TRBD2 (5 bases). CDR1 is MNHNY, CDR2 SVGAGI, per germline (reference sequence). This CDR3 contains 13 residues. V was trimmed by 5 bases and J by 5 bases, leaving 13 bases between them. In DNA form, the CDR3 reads TGTGCCAGCAGTCGTTCGGAGGCCAACGAGCAGTACTTC. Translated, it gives CASSRSEANEQYF.